This T cell receptor beta chain was obtained from a study of shared clonotypes between healthy human individuals. Overall study findings and caveats: Researchers sampled only blood; tissue repertoires likely differ.

Turning to this clone: What it binds is not known.

CDR3 length: 12 amino acids. Between the trimmed V and J ends, which lost 6 bases and 8 bases, there was a span of 13 bases. Germline CDR1 reads ENHRY; CDR2 reads SYGVKD. Assay: immunoSEQ multiplex PCR; the TCRdb copy retains only in-frame clones and omits some. This sample carries about 1.5 million clones, nearly 99% of them seen once, and the ten largest clones take approximately 0.44%. This chain connects TRBV10-3 to TRBJ1-2; D possibly corresponds to TRBD1 (5 bases). The sample was naive CD4+ T cells sorted from blood. Subset reported: CD45RA+ positively selected. The receptor's source is a man younger than 45 in good health. As DNA, the CDR3 is TGTGCCATCAGGGCCGGAGGGGACGGCTACACCTTC. It codes for CAIRAGGDGYTF.